These 6 T cell receptor beta chains came from one sample sequenced in a study of brain T cells in children with intractable seizures. Using immunoSEQ multiplex PCR, the repertoire was profiled, and TCRdb retains in-frame clones only, with some absent. The repertoire has around 340,000 clones, over 90% of them found once; the top ten carry 5% to 7%. Time point defined: blood from clinic visit 5 months post-surgery; TSC patient then seizure free. Sequenced material: peripheral blood, taken 4 to 5 months after surgery. These receptors originate from a boy under two years old with tuberous sclerosis and intractable seizures.

This rearrangement joins TRBV6-5 to TRBJ1-4; D gene ambiguous. V lost 2 bases to trimming and J lost 4 bases, with 11 bases between them. The CDR3 consists of 15 residues. Looked up from germline, CDR1 is MNHEY and CDR2 is SVGAGI. The chain's CDR3 is CASSYRRAHNEKLFF. The CDR3 bases are TGTGCCAGCAGTTACAGGCGGGCCCATAATGAAAAACTGTTTTTT.

Within the sample, this clone is medium-sized. This chain joins TRBV6-4 and TRBJ2-2, with D perhaps matching TRBD1 or TRBD2 (5 bases each). CDR3 length: 15 amino acids. V lost 3 bases and J lost 5, with 13 bases in between. Germline V gene sequence: CDR1 MRHNA, CDR2 SNTAGT. CDR3 nucleotide sequence: TGTGCCAGCAGTGAAGCGGCCTGGGGGACCGGGGAGCTGTTTTTT. This codes for CASSEAAWGTGELFF.

The V gene is TRBV11-2, the J gene TRBJ1-4; the match to TRBD1 covers 8 bases. The CDR3 has 15 residues. The trim removed 5 bases at V and 5 bases at J, leaving 7 bases unmatched. Germline CDR1 reads SGHAT; CDR2 reads FQNNGV. DNA for the CDR3: TGTGCCAGCAGCGACCGGGACAGGCGAAATGAAAAACTGTTTTTT. Protein sequence: CASSDRDRRNEKLFF. The full variable domain, with the rest looked up from reference TRBV11-2 and TRBJ1-4, is EAGVAQSPRYKIIEKRQSVAFWCNPISGHATLYWYQQILGQGPKLLIQFQNNGVVDDSQLPKDRFSAERLKGVDSTLKIQPAKLEDSAVYLCASSDRDRRNEKLFFGSGTQLSVL.

V and J are TRBV5-5 and TRBJ2-7, with D possibly being TRBD1 (6 bases). The V end lost 2 bases, the J end lost 7 bases, and 16 bases lay between the germline ends. From germline, CDR1 is SGHKS and CDR2 YYEKEE (reference sequence). The CDR3 covers 14 residues. CDR3 region: CASSFQGRWDEQYF. CDR3 bases: TGTGCCAGCAGCTTCCAGGGGAGATGGGATGAGCAGTACTTC.

This clone was recorded once. The chain has TRBV27 and TRBJ1-2; D uncertain. V gave up 3 bases and J gave up 8 bases, with 4 bases separating them. Germline assignment: CDR1 MNHEY and CDR2 SMNVEV (reference sequence). This CDR3 is built from 10 residues. CDR3 coding DNA: TGTGCCAGCAGTTTTAGGGGCTACACCTTC. Translation: CASSFRGYTF.

This clone occurred once. The V call is TRBV7-9, the J call TRBJ1-2, with TRBD1 as a possible D gene (6 bases). The V end was cut by 3 bases, the J end by 5 bases, with 16 bases between. The germline gives CDR1 SEHNR, CDR2 FQNEAQ (reference sequence). CDR3 length equals 15 residues. DNA of the CDR3: TGTGCCAGCAGCTTGAGACAGGTTCCGGGGTATGGCTACACCTTC. Protein: CASSLRQVPGYGYTF.